This T cell receptor beta chain derives from a study of OX40 agonist ivuxolimab in advanced cancers. Study overall: Patients receiving dose escalation had hepatocellular carcinoma, melanoma, renal cell or head and neck cancer. A mean age of around 60 years, range about 20 to 90, was recorded, and roughly 83% were male. Allowance was made for prior anti-PD-1, anti-PD-L1 or anti-CTLA-4 therapy, and approximately 41% had some.

Study-level findings and limits: With doses of 0.1-3.0 mg/kg, partial responders showed among the lowest clonal expansion.

Clones were sequenced by immunoSEQ multiplex PCR, and TCRdb holds only the in-frame ones, with some missing. The table includes 75,000 to 95,000 clones, 89% detected once. Points on this clone: Its antigen is still unknown.

The CDR3 extends over 15 amino acids. Germline V gene sequence: CDR1 LNHDA, CDR2 SQIVND (reference sequence). The junction had 1 base not matched to a gene; V was cut back by 1 base and J by 4 bases. Here the sequenced sample was CD4+ or CD8+ T cells sorted from blood, taken in a trial of the OX40 agonist ivuxolimab. The source of this sequence is an adult with an advanced solid tumor such as melanoma, head and neck, liver or kidney cancer. The rearrangement uses TRBV19 and TRBJ2-1, with 10 bases matching TRBD1. CDR3 DNA sequence: TGTGCCAGTAGTATAGGGACAGGGGGTTACAATGAGCAGTTCTTC. Protein sequence: CASSIGTGGYNEQFF.